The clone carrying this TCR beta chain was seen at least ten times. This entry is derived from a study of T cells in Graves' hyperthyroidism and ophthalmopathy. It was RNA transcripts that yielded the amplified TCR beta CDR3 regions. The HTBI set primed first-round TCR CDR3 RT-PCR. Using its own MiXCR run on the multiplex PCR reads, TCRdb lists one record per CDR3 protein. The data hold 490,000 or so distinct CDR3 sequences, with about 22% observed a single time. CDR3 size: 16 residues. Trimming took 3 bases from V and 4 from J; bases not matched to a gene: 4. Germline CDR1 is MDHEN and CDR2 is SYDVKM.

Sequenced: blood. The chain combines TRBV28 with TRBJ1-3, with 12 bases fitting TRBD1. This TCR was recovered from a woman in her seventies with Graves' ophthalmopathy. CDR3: CASSLPGTGGGNTIYF. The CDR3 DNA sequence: TGTGCCAGCAGTTTGCCCGGGACAGGGGGCGGAAACACCATATATTTT.